This TCR beta chain was recovered during a study of T cell responses to AZD1222 COVID-19 vaccine. Concerning this clone: The antigen remains undetermined.

The CDR3 contains 17 residues. CDR1 SGDLS and CDR2 YYNGEE come from the germline V gene. The V end lost 4 bases, the J end lost 0 bases, and 17 bases lay between the germline ends. Assay: immunoSEQ multiplex PCR; the TCRdb copy retains only in-frame clones and omits some. In the table there are approximately 150,000 clones, about 93% of which are singletons. Whole-study results and caveats: Once two AZD1222 doses were given, Spike-specific TCR breadth and depth went up. The sample set comprised mostly white British donors with more females, and clonal diversity was possibly underestimated.

This chain uses TRBV9 with TRBJ1-3, with unresolved D. Here the sequenced sample was peripheral blood, taken on day 0 of AZD1222 vaccination. This receptor was obtained from an adult in good health. CDR3 in amino acids: CASSPSRWGNSGNTIYF. The CDR3 DNA sequence: TGTGCCAGCAGCCCTTCCCGATGGGGTAACTCTGGAAACACCATATATTTT.